This passage covers 32 T cell receptor beta chains from one sample sequenced in a study of radiotherapy plus CTLA-4 blockade in lung cancer. TCRdb's copy holds only in-frame clones and misses some; the assay was immunoSEQ multiplex PCR. Found here are just over 35,000 clones, 75% to 90% of them singletons; the top ten hold 5.8%. Source: peripheral blood, taken from a patient treated with radiotherapy plus ipilimumab. All receptors come from a human donor with non-small cell lung cancer who had stable disease on radiotherapy plus ipilimumab.

V and J are TRBV6-5 and TRBJ1-2, with TRBD1 as a possible D gene (6 bases). This CDR3 is built from 15 residues. The ends were cut back, 6 bases at V and 3 bases at J, with 17 bases in the middle. Germline CDR1 is MNHEY and CDR2 is SVGAGI. The chain's CDR3 is CASRPRGHLDYGYTF. In nucleotides, the CDR3 is TGTGCCAGCAGGCCCAGGGGCCACCTAGACTATGGCTACACCTTC.

The chain is built from TRBV5-5 and TRBJ2-1, with 7 positions matching TRBD2. Germline lookup yields CDR1 SGHKS and CDR2 YYEKEE (reference sequence). The length of the CDR3 is 15 residues. The trim removed 3 bases at V and 0 bases at J, leaving 3 bases unmatched. The CDR3: CASSSTGGSYNEQFF. The CDR3 DNA is TGTGCCAGCAGCTCGACGGGAGGCTCCTACAATGAGCAGTTCTTC.

This chain joins TRBV4-1 and TRBJ2-1; TRBD2 might be the D (6 bases). Looked up from germline, CDR1 is MGHRA and CDR2 is YSYEKL. Deletions cut 3 bases from V and 9 bases from J, with 18 bases between. The CDR3 contains 15 residues. CDR3 in amino acids: CASSHPFGASAEQFF. The CDR3 region has the DNA TGCGCCAGCAGCCATCCCTTCGGGGCTAGCGCTGAGCAGTTCTTC.

This sequence joins TRBV21-1 and TRBJ2-7; TRBD2 is taken as the D call from the table, unchecked against the DNA. TRBV21-1 is termed a pseudogene. The CDR3 length is 18 residues. CDR3 sequence: CASSKLPSGRAAAYEQYF. CDR3 nucleotides: TGTGCCAGCAGCAAATTGCCTAGCGGGAGGGCCGCGGCCTACGAGCAGTACTTC.

This clone appeared a single time. This chain links TRBV13 with TRBJ2-7, with 7 bases lining up with TRBD2. The CDR3 spans 14 residues. Unmatched junction bases numbered 8, after V lost 6 bases and J lost 3 bases. CDR1 is PRHDT, CDR2 FYEKMQ, per germline (reference sequence). Here the CDR3 DNA reads TGTGCCAGCAGTACGCGACTAGCCCACTACGAGCAGTACTTC. This gives the protein CASSTRLAHYEQYF.

The CDR3 loop is CASSEVTLAGTSSYEQYF. CDR3 in DNA: TGTGCCAGCAGTGAAGTCACGTTGGCGGGAACAAGCTCCTACGAGCAGTACTTC. The chain joins TRBV2 to TRBJ2-7; possible D gene TRBD2, 6 bases. V lost 1 base, J lost 0 bases, and 19 bases lay in between. CDR3 length: 18 residues. Germline V CDR1 and CDR2: SNHLY, FYNNEI. Full variable domain (missing parts from reference TRBV2 and TRBJ2-7): EPEVTQTPSHQVTQMGQEVILRCVPISNHLYFYWYRQILGQKVEFLVSFYNNEISEKSEIFDDQFSVERPDGSNFTLKIRSTKLEDSAMYFCASSEVTLAGTSSYEQYFGPGTRLTVT.

The chain employs TRBV11-3 and TRBJ2-1, with 8 bases identical to TRBD2. After removal of 2 bases from V and 9 bases from J, the junction contained 6 bases not matched to a gene. Germline values: CDR1 SGHNT, CDR2 YENEEA. The CDR3 has 14 residues. CDR3 in DNA: TGTGCCAGCAGCTTATCCCGGACTAGCCGTGAGCAGTTCTTC. As protein: CASSLSRTSREQFF.

This sequence joins TRBV6-5 and TRBJ2-7; 10 positions agree with TRBD1. Germline assignment: CDR1 MNHEY and CDR2 SVGAGI. J was trimmed by 0 bases and V by 4 bases; bases with no gene match: 0. The CDR3 is made up of 14 amino acids. The CDR3, as DNA: TGTGCCAGCAGTTGGACAGGGGGCTCCTACGAGCAGTACTTC. It yields the protein CASSWTGGSYEQYF.

The gene calls are TRBV27 and TRBJ2-3, with 13 bases matching TRBD2. J gave up 6 bases and V 5 bases, and 14 bases lay outside the gene matches. The CDR3 spans 18 residues. Germline V gene sequence: CDR1 MNHEY, CDR2 SMNVEV (reference sequence). This CDR3 is CASSPPLGLAGDLDTQYF. CDR3 bases: TGTGCCAGCAGTCCGCCCCTTGGACTAGCGGGAGATTTGGATACGCAGTATTTT.

The CDR3 coding sequence is TGTGCCAGCAGTTACCTGGACAGGGCCTCAGGCTACACCTTC. This translates into CASSYLDRASGYTF. The chain combines TRBV6-5 with TRBJ1-2; 8 bases agree with TRBD1. This CDR3 has 14 residues. The V and J ends lost 2 bases and 8 bases, in that order; junction bases with no gene match: 7. Germline CDR1 and CDR2: MNHEY and SVGAGI.

The chain recombines TRBV27 with TRBJ2-7; 8 bases align to TRBD1. The ends lost 3 bases at V and 6 bases at J; junction bases unmatched: 7. The CDR3 extends over 14 amino acids. Germline-derived CDR1 and CDR2 are MNHEY and SMNVEV (reference sequence). In nucleotides, the CDR3 is TGTGCCAGCAGTTTCTGGGACAGGAGAGCCGAGCAGTACTTC. This sequence encodes CASSFWDRRAEQYF.

V and J are TRBV1 and TRBJ1-5; the tabulated D call, TRBD1, remains unverified against the DNA. TRBV1 is flagged as a pseudogene. The CDR3 is made up of 15 amino acids. The CDR3 DNA sequence: TGCACCAGCAGCCAAGGGACAGATAGCAATCAGCCCCAGCATTTT. It is translated as CTSSQGTDSNQPQHF.

DNA of the CDR3: TGTGCCAGCAGTCTCACAGGGGGCGGCCTCTCGGATACGCAGTATTTT. Translated, it gives CASSLTGGGLSDTQYF. The J gene is TRBJ2-3, the V gene TRBV27, with TRBD1 matching over 9 bases. CDR1 and CDR2 (germline): MNHEY, SMNVEV (reference sequence). Unmatched junction bases numbered 12, after V lost 5 bases and J lost 6 bases. This CDR3 contains 16 residues.

This chain connects TRBV5-1 to TRBJ2-5, with D possibly TRBD2 on 6 matching bases. V dropped 1 base and J dropped 5 bases, with 12 bases sitting between them. Germline V gives CDR1 SGHRS, CDR2 YFSETQ. The CDR3 consists of 14 residues. CDR3 in amino acids: CASSLLGGMETQYF. CDR3 sequence (DNA): TGCGCCAGCAGCTTGCTAGGCGGGATGGAGACCCAGTACTTC. The complete variable domain, with remaining parts taken from reference TRBV5-1 and TRBJ2-5, reads KAGVTQTPRYLIKTRGQQVTLSCSPISGHRSVSWYQQTPGQGLQFLFEYFSETQRNKGNFPGRFSGRQFSNSRSEMNVSTLELGDSALYLCASSLLGGMETQYFGPGTRLLVL.

This sequence joins TRBV7-2 and TRBJ2-5, with TRBD1 as a possible D gene (6 bases). Germline values: CDR1 SGHTA, CDR2 FQGNSA. This CDR3 region has 13 residues. The germline V and J ends were trimmed by 5 bases and 2 bases, with 9 bases remaining between them. CDR3 loop: CASSPDSQETQYF. The CDR3 nucleotides read TGTGCCAGCAGCCCGGACAGTCAAGAGACCCAGTACTTC. The full variable domain, in which reference TRBV7-2 and TRBJ2-5 provide the parts outside the CDR3, is GAGVSQSPSNKVTEKGKDVELRCDPISGHTALYWYRQSLGQGLEFLIYFQGNSAPDKSGLPSDRFSAERTGGSVSTLTIQRTQQEDSAVYLCASSPDSQETQYFGPGTRLLVL.

The CDR3 DNA is TGTGCCAGCAGTTTATCGTCGTCGGGATATGGCTACACCTTC. It encodes CASSLSSSGYGYTF. This chain joins TRBV27 and TRBJ1-2; no definite D call. V lost 0 bases to trimming and J lost 5 bases, with 10 bases between them. The germline V gene has CDR1 MNHEY and CDR2 SMNVEV (reference sequence). The CDR3 runs to 14 residues.

The chain employs TRBV6-1 and TRBJ1-1, with a possible D match to TRBD1 (6 bases). The CDR3 covers 14 residues. The V gene's germline CDR1 is MNHNS and CDR2 SASEGT. Trimming took off 0 bases at V and 2 bases at J, with 7 bases between the two ends. The CDR3 sequence is CASSEAGTNTEAFF. The CDR3 DNA reads TGTGCCAGCAGTGAAGCCGGGACAAACACTGAAGCTTTCTTT.

This clone turned up a few times. The chain uses TRBV7-2 and TRBJ2-3; possible D gene TRBD2, 6 bases. The CDR3 is 15 residues long. Trimming took off 5 bases at V and 0 bases at J, with 12 bases between the two ends. The germline CDR1 and CDR2 sequences are SGHTA and FQGNSA. CDR3 protein: CASSASGTSTDTQYF. CDR3 bases: TGTGCCAGCAGCGCTTCCGGGACTAGCACAGATACGCAGTATTTT.

The gene calls are TRBV28 and TRBJ1-4; 7 positions match TRBD1. The CDR3 is 15 amino acids. V trimming: 5 bases; J trimming: 7 bases; junction bases outside the gene matches: 10. Germline V CDR1 and CDR2: MDHEN, SYDVKM. This chain's CDR3 is CASSEMTGSAEKLFF. The CDR3 nucleotides are TGTGCCAGCAGTGAGATGACAGGGTCGGCTGAAAAACTGTTTTTT.

The chain uses TRBV27 and TRBJ2-1; 10 bases agree with TRBD1. Losses at the gene ends were 7 bases for V and 6 bases for J; bases not matched to a gene: 12. Germline-derived CDR1 and CDR2 are MNHEY and SMNVEV (reference sequence). The CDR3 length is 16 residues. The CDR3 sequence: CASKFHGTGELNEQFF. The CDR3 nucleotides are TGTGCCAGCAAATTTCATGGGACAGGGGAACTCAATGAGCAGTTCTTC.

The rearrangement joins TRBV28 to TRBJ1-4; 8 bases are a match to TRBD1. The CDR3 has 18 residues. V dropped 2 bases and J dropped 4; count of bases not matched to a gene: 12. The germline CDR1 and CDR2 sequences are MDHEN and SYDVKM. This CDR3 reads CASSLLSQGARVNEKLFF. CDR3 nucleotide sequence: TGTGCCAGCAGTTTACTATCGCAGGGGGCACGGGTTAATGAAAAACTGTTTTTT. The full variable domain, with the rest looked up from reference TRBV28 and TRBJ1-4, is DVKVTQSSRYLVKRTGEKVFLECVQDMDHENMFWYRQDPGLGLRLIYFSYDVKMKEKGDIPEGYSVSREKKERFSLILESASTNQTSMYLCASSLLSQGARVNEKLFFGSGTQLSVL.

This sequence joins TRBV5-5 and TRBJ2-3; unclear D gene. Between the trimmed V and J ends, which lost 0 bases and 6 bases, there was a span of 8 bases. Germline lookup yields CDR1 SGHKS and CDR2 YYEKEE (reference sequence). CDR3 length: 13 amino acids. For the CDR3, the DNA is TGTGCCAGCAGCTTGGTTAGTTTGGATACGCAGTATTTT. Its translation: CASSLVSLDTQYF.

This sequence joins TRBV9 and TRBJ2-5; 7 nucleotides match TRBD2. The CDR3 is made up of 13 amino acids. J gave up 6 bases and V 0 bases, and 2 bases lay outside the gene matches. Germline assignment: CDR1 SGDLS and CDR2 YYNGEE. CDR3 in amino acids: CASSVGTRQTQYF. The CDR3 DNA reads as TGTGCCAGCAGCGTAGGGACTAGACAGACCCAGTACTTC.

This chain connects TRBV27 to TRBJ2-7; D is possibly TRBD1 (6 bases). From germline, CDR1 is MNHEY and CDR2 SMNVEV (reference sequence). The CDR3 extends over 15 amino acids. V lost 0 bases to trimming and J lost 2 bases, with 11 bases between them. The CDR3 spells CASSLSIPGAYEQYF. DNA for the CDR3: TGTGCCAGCAGTTTATCGATTCCAGGGGCCTACGAGCAGTACTTC.

The chain employs TRBV5-5 and TRBJ1-1; D might be TRBD1 (5 bases). CDR1 and CDR2 from the germline V gene are SGHKS and YYEKEE (reference sequence). The CDR3 is 14 amino acids. Trimming removed 2 bases at V and 1 base at J, with 9 bases between. For the CDR3, the DNA is TGTGCCAGCAGCTTAACAGGTTCGAACACTGAAGCTTTCTTT. Its protein product is CASSLTGSNTEAFF.

This clone was picked up one time. Written as DNA, the CDR3 is TGTGCCAGCAGTGACTCGTATGAGACAGGACCCTACAATGAGCAGTTCTTC. Its protein is CASSDSYETGPYNEQFF. This rearrangement joins TRBV6-4 to TRBJ2-1; D perhaps matches TRBD1 (6 bases). Germline V gene lookup returns CDR1 MRHNA and CDR2 SNTAGT. The V end lost 0 bases, the J end lost 2 bases, and 14 bases lay between the germline ends. This CDR3 has 17 amino acids.

J is TRBJ1-2 and V is TRBV4-1; 9 nucleotides line up with TRBD1. Germline CDR1 and CDR2: MGHRA and YSYEKL. After removal of 3 bases from V and 4 bases from J, the junction contained 6 bases not matched to a gene. The CDR3 is 15 residues long. DNA of the CDR3: TGCGCCAGCAGCCAGGGACAGGGAGGGTTCTATGGCTACACCTTC. Protein product: CASSQGQGGFYGYTF.

This chain connects TRBV27 to TRBJ2-1; D is unclear. V lost 4 bases and J lost 4, with 11 bases in between. The CDR3 sequence is 14 residues long. Germline CDR1 reads MNHEY; CDR2 reads SMNVEV (reference sequence). In DNA form, the CDR3 reads TGTGCCAGCAGTTACGGCGGTATATACAATGAGCAGTTCTTC. This gives the protein CASSYGGIYNEQFF.

In this sample, this clone turned up once. V usage is TRBV7-2 and J usage is TRBJ2-1; TRBD2 agrees at 14 bases. Trimming at V came to 6 bases and at J to 7 bases, leaving 14 bases not matched to a gene. Germline loops: CDR1 SGHTA, CDR2 FQGNSA. CDR3 length: 18 amino acids. Written as DNA, the CDR3 is TGTGCCAGCAGGGTCGCCCGACTAGCGGGAGGGCCCGTAAATGAGCAGTTCTTC. Translating it yields CASRVARLAGGPVNEQFF.

V gene TRBV11-2 combines with J gene TRBJ2-3, with D possibly being TRBD2 (5 bases). Looked up from germline, CDR1 is SGHAT and CDR2 is FQNNGV. CDR3 length equals 14 residues. V was clipped by 1 base and J by 6 bases, with 11 bases between them. The CDR3 DNA follows: TGTGCCAGCAGCTTAGGAGCGGCCCGGGATACGCAGTATTTT. It translates to CASSLGAARDTQYF. Full variable domain (rest looked up from reference TRBV11-2 and TRBJ2-3): EAGVAQSPRYKIIEKRQSVAFWCNPISGHATLYWYQQILGQGPKLLIQFQNNGVVDDSQLPKDRFSAERLKGVDSTLKIQPAKLEDSAVYLCASSLGAARDTQYFGPGTRLTVL.

This clone has a single count. This chain uses TRBV5-1 with TRBJ2-1, with TRBD1 identical over 11 bases. The CDR3 spans 20 residues. Germline V lookup: CDR1 SGHRS, CDR2 YFSETQ. J gave up 1 base and V 5 bases, and 17 bases lay outside the gene matches. CDR3 sequence (DNA): TGCGCCAGCAGACCTACTTTACGCGTTGGGACAGGGGGATCCTACAATGAGCAGTTCTTC. Its protein is CASRPTLRVGTGGSYNEQFF.

This clone was seen once. The chain couples TRBV6-5 to TRBJ2-5; TRBD2 aligns across 7 bases. The DNA end is more similar to TRBJ2-7, so the J call may be wrong. This CDR3 has 15 amino acids. Germline V gene data show CDR1 as MNHEY and CDR2 as SVGAGI. The CDR3 DNA is TGTGCCAGCAGTCCACTCGAGGAGCGGGGTTACGAGCAGTACTTC. Amino acids: CASSPLEERGYEQYF.